This is a list of T cell receptor beta chains from one sample in a study of CD8+ T cells in alopecia areata. TCRdb keeps only in-frame clones here, not all; method: immunoSEQ multiplex PCR. There are around 270,000 clones in the sample; roughly 60% occur only once, and approximately 2% lies in the top ten. The specimen comprised CD4+ T cells sorted from blood, sampled at week 24, from a patient treated with tofacitinib. The receptors here all came from a human donor with alopecia areata. The conserved cysteine and the conserved F or W are not part of the CDR3 here.

TRBV29-1 SVGGTGASYEQY
TRBV28 ASSFLTPSYEQY
TRBV4-2 ASSQESAGQGRVALH
TRBV30 AWSGGEGQPQH
TRBV30 AWTNGGGYT
TRBV5-1 ASSPRTGSNQPQH
TRBV29-1 SVGGLTLDTQY
TRBV10-3 AISEPGALQETQY
TRBV4-1 ASSRGSRTDTQY
TRBV5-1 ASSPDVAGLSYEQY
TRBV25-1 ASSYRDRANTEAF
TRBV7-3 ASSLGTGYDYGYT
TRBV7-9 ASGAGRYNEQF
TRBV5-1 ASSLGSANTEAF
TRBV6-8 ASSTGLADTQY
TRBV5-1 ASSARTGDEQY
TRBV7-9 ASNVESSASTDTQY
TRBV7-2 ASSSGAGYGYT
TRBV6-5 ASRVGRLSNQPQH
TRBV7-8 ASSLGGSQGGEKLF
TRBV6-5 ASSYSSGGPYEQY
TRBV30 AWSQARANQPQH
TRBV11-2 ASSLASGGNEQF
TRBV18 ATGQTLGINEQF
TRBV29-1 SVRGSLGGYT
TRBV4-2 ASSPAGDSNQPQH
TRBV30 AWSPQGPNEQF
TRBV28 ASSLDTHYGYT
TRBV7-9 ASSLYPGAEAF
TRBV2 ASSEGGGARPYEQY
TRBV30 AWSRRWGDQPQH
TRBV7-9 ASSPGRERAEAF